These 5 T cell receptor beta chains were sequenced from one sample in a study of T-cell memory formation after mild COVID-19. TCRdb processed the 5' RACE reads anew with MiXCR; each CDR3 protein has one entry. The sample yields 200,000 or so distinct CDR3 sequences, approximately 10% seen once. Sequencing input: PBMCs or a T cell subset sorted from them (not recorded which). The receptor set was obtained from a man between 18 and 29 years old who had mild COVID-19 (a few samples of this study predate the infection). Cell type and time point are not known.

This clonotype was counted only a few times. The chain combines TRBV21-1 with TRBJ2-7; the listed D gene, TRBD1, was not tested against the DNA. TRBV21-1 is designated a pseudogene. CDR3 length: 17 amino acids. In DNA form, the CDR3 reads TGTGCCAGCAGCAAGGCGCCGGGGGCCCGGACCACGGACGAGCAGTACGTC. It encodes CASSKAPGARTTDEQYV.

This clonotype was observed a handful of times. V usage is TRBV6-6 and J usage is TRBJ2-5; D remains unclear. Trimming stripped 5 bases from V and 4 bases from J, with 11 bases between. CDR3 length: 13 amino acids. Germline CDR1 reads MNHNY; CDR2 reads SVGAGI (reference sequence). The CDR3 here is CASSTVTLETQYF. The CDR3 nucleotides are TGTGCCAGCAGTACGGTCACACTAGAGACCCAGTACTTC.

In this sample, this clonotype turned up many times. The DNA for the CDR3 is TGCGCCAGCAGCCAAGATGTAGGCGGGGGGGCGATCGATACGCAGTATTTT. It translates to CASSQDVGGGAIDTQYF. V is TRBV4-3 and J is TRBJ2-3, with 9 bases that match TRBD2. The germline V gene encodes CDR1 LGHNA and CDR2 YSLEER. J was trimmed by 6 bases and V by 0 bases; bases with no gene match: 10. CDR3 length: 17 amino acids.

There are many counts of this clonotype. V usage is TRBV20-1 and J usage is TRBJ2-5; D gene uncertain. Trimming took 5 bases from V and 4 from J, leaving 14 bases between them. Germline values: CDR1 DFQATT, CDR2 SNEGSKA (reference sequence). The CDR3 has 13 residues. CDR3: CSAPSASLETQYF. In DNA form, the CDR3 reads TGCAGTGCTCCCTCTGCGTCACTAGAGACCCAGTACTTC.

This clonotype was counted at least ten times. The chain couples TRBV6-6 to TRBJ2-6; TRBD1 matches at 7 bases. The CDR3 contains 15 residues. Germline CDR1 and CDR2: MNHNY and SVGAGI (reference sequence). V lost 6 bases, J lost 1 base, and 3 bases stayed unmatched. The CDR3 region is CASRPQGSGANVLTF. In DNA form, the CDR3 reads TGTGCCAGCAGGCCACAGGGGTCTGGGGCCAACGTCCTGACTTTC.